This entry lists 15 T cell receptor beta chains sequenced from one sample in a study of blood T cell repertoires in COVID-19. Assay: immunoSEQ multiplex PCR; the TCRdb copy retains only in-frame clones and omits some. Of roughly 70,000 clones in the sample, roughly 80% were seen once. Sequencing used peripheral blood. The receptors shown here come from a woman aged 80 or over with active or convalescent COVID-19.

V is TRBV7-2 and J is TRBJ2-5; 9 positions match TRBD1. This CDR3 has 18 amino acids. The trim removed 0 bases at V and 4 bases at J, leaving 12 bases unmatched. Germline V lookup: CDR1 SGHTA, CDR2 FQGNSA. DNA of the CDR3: TGTGCCAGCAGCTTAGCGGCCCGGGGGACAGGGAGGGGAGAGACCCAGTACTTC. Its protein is CASSLAARGTGRGETQYF.

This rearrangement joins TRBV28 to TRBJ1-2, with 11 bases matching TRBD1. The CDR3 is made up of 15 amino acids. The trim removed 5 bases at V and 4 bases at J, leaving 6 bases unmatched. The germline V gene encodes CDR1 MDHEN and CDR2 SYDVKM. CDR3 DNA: TGTGCCAGCAGTCCCCTTGGACAGGGGGCCTATGGCTACACCTTC. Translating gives CASSPLGQGAYGYTF.

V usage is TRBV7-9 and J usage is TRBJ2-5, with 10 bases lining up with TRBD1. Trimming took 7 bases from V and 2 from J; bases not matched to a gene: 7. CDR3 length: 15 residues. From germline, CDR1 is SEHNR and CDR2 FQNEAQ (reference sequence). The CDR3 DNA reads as TGTGCCAGCATCCGTGGGACAGGGGCGCAAGAGACCCAGTACTTC. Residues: CASIRGTGAQETQYF. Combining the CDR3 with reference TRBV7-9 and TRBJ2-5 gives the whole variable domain DTGVSQNPRHKITKRGQNVTFRCDPISEHNRLYWYRQTLGQGPEFLTYFQNEAQLEKSRLLSDRFSAERPKGSFSTLEIQRTEQGDSAMYLCASIRGTGAQETQYFGPGTRLLVL.

CDR3 coding DNA: TGTGCCAGCTCACCACCGATCGAGCGGGTAGGCAATGAGCAGTTCTTC. As protein: CASSPPIERVGNEQFF. The chain links TRBV18 to TRBJ2-1; perhaps TRBD2 as D (6 bases). The CDR3 is 16 amino acids. Germline CDR1 KGHSH, CDR2 LQKENI. V lost 0 bases, J lost 6 bases, and 15 bases lay in between.

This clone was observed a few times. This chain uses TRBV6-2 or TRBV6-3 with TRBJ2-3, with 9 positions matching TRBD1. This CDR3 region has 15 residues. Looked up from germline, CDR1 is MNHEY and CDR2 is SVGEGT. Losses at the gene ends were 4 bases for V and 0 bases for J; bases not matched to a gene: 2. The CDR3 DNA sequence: TGTGCCAGCAGTTTAGGGACAGGGAGCACAGATACGCAGTATTTT. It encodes CASSLGTGSTDTQYF.

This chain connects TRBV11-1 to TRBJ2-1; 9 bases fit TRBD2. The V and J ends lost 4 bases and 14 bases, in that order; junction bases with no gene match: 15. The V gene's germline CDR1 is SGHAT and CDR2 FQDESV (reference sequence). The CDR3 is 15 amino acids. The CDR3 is CASSSWGGSGSSEFF. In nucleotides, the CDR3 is TGTGCCAGCAGCTCGTGGGGCGGTAGCGGGAGTTCAGAGTTCTTC.

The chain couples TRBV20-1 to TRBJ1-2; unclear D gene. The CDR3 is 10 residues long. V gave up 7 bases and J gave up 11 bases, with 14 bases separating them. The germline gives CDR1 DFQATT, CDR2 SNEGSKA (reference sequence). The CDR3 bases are TGCAGTGTTTATAGCGGGGTTTACACCTTC. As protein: CSVYSGVYTF.

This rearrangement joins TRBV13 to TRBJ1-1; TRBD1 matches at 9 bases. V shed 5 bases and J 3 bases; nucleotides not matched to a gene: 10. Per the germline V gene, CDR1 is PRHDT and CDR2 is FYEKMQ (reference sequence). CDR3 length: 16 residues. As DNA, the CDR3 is TGTGCCAGCAGCCGAGGACAGGGGATGTGGGACACTGAAGCTTTCTTT. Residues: CASSRGQGMWDTEAFF.

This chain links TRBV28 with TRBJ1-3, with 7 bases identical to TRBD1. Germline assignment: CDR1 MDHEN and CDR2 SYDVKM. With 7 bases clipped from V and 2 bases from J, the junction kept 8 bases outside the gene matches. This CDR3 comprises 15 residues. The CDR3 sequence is CASKPGQTAGNTIYF. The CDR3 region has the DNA TGTGCCAGCAAACCGGGACAGACGGCTGGAAACACCATATATTTT. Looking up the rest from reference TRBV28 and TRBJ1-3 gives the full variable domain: DVKVTQSSRYLVKRTGEKVFLECVQDMDHENMFWYRQDPGLGLRLIYFSYDVKMKEKGDIPEGYSVSREKKERFSLILESASTNQTSMYLCASKPGQTAGNTIYFGEGSWLTVV.

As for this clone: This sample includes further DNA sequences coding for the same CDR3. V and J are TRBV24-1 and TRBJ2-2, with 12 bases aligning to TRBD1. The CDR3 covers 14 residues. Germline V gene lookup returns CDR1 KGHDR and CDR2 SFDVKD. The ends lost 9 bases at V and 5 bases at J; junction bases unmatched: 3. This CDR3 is CATRGQGATGELFF. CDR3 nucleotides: TGTGCCACCCGGGGACAGGGGGCGACCGGGGAGCTGTTTTTT.

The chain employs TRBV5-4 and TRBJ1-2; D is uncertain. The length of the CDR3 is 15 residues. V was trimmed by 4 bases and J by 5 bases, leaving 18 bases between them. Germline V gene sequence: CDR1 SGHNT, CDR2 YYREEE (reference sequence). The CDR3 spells CASSLFGGVLYGYTF. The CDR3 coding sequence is TGTGCCAGCAGCCTATTTGGCGGAGTTTTGTATGGCTACACCTTC.

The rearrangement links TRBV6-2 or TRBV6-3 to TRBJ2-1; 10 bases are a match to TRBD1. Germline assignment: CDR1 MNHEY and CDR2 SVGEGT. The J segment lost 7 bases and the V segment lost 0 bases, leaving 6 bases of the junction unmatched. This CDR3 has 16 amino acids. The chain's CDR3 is CASSYSRQGARNEQFF. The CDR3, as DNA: TGTGCCAGCAGTTACTCGAGACAGGGGGCGCGTAATGAGCAGTTCTTC.

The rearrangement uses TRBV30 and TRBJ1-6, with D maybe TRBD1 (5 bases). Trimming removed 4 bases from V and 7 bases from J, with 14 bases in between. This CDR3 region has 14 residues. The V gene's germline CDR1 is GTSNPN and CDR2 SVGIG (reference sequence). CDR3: CAWKEGTGNSPLHF. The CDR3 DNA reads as TGTGCCTGGAAGGAGGGGACGGGGAATTCACCCCTCCACTTT.

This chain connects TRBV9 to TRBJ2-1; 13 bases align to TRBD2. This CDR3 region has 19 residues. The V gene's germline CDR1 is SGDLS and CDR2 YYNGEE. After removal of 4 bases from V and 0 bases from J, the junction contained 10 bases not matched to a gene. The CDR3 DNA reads TGTGCCAGCAGCCCCAAGACTAGCGGGGGGCCCAGCTCCTACAATGAGCAGTTCTTC. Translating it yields CASSPKTSGGPSSYNEQFF.

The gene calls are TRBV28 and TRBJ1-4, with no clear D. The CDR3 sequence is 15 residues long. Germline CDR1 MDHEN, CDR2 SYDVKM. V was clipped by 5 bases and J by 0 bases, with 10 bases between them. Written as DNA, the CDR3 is TGTGCCAGCAGTCCCACGAGTGCAACTAATGAAAAACTGTTTTTT. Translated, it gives CASSPTSATNEKLFF.